The clone carrying this T cell receptor (beta chain) has only a few counts. The entry originates in a study of blood T cell repertoires in COVID-19. Study background: Researchers got acute and convalescent COVID-19 samples from the United States, Italy and Spain. The analysed material was cDNA or gDNA that came from T cells, B-cell-depleted T cells, or PBMCs.

In germline, CDR1 is SEHNR, CDR2 FQNEAQ (reference sequence). Trimming removed 6 bases from V and 0 bases from J, with 14 bases in between. CDR3 length: 15 amino acids. Generated by immunoSEQ multiplex PCR, the TCRdb table keeps only in-frame clones and is missing some. Of roughly 120,000 clones listed, approximately 85% are singletons. The origin of this receptor is a man aged 40-49 years with acute or convalescent COVID-19. The sequencing input was peripheral blood. V and J are TRBV7-9 and TRBJ1-2; the D is unclear. The CDR3 reads CASSSTVAANYGYTF. The CDR3 DNA sequence: TGTGCCAGCAGTTCCACAGTTGCCGCTAACTATGGCTACACCTTC.